This paragraph reports one TCR beta chain. By share, this clonotype ranks as medium-sized (0.01 to 0.1%). The clone's antigen remains unknown. No much larger clonotype is one base removed from it; base qualities were not supplied. These data originate in a study of early T cells in non-severe SARS-CoV-2 infection (dated by TCRdb to 2020 to 2023). About the investigation overall: TCR sequencing used bulk RNA from unsorted whole blood, so alpha and beta chains could not be paired.

Broad study findings and their caveats: VDJdb matching was skewed toward anti-spike CD8 responses and likely underestimated virus-specific expansions by missing private and CD4 specificities.

The CDR3 runs 14 amino acids, cysteine and phenylalanine included. The DNA shown is the 42-base CDR3, in frame from base 1. The germline V gene specifies MNHEY as CDR1 and SVGAGI as CDR2. The junction carries 12 bases between V and J, which are trimmed by 6 bases and 1 base respectively. Set within a cohort of healthcare workers in London, UK, this nested case-control study involved weekly PCR testing of nasopharyngeal swabs along with blood sampling. Between 23 and 31 March 2020, the week of the UK lockdown, healthcare workers were enrolled and then followed up weekly for as long as 16 weeks. The library was generated by 5' RACE. Reads for this sample came from a NextSeq 500. The TCR library protocol attached unique molecular identifiers to individual cDNA molecules to correct for sequencing error and PCR bias. TCR alpha and beta chains were both sequenced, and the abundances of alpha and beta sequences in each sample were closely correlated with each other. As for the authors' bioinformatics: Decombinator V4 was used to annotate the V gene, J gene and CDR3 of the TCR sequences. Expanded TCRs were defined as changing significantly between any two time points under a Poisson model with p below 0.0001. Abundances of TCRs were expressed as counts per million after normalisation to the total number of TCRs sequenced in each sample. MAIT TCRs were defined by TRAV1-2 paired with TRAJ12, TRAJ20 or TRAJ33, and iNKT TCRs by TRAV10 paired with TRAJ18. VDJdb, accessed 1 November 2021, was searched for CMV, EBV and SARS-CoV-2 annotated TCRs, excluding TCRs annotated for multiple antigens. Using fastp at Q25 and MiXCR, TCRdb reprocessed the public reads and kept productive beta chains. Rows are unified per CDR3 protein, each entry keeping the most common DNA and genes. The V and J calls and clone size are TCRdb's, not the authors'. This sample gives 20,000 to 25,000 distinct CDR3 sequences in total; approximately 5% of them show up just once. The ten largest clones take up 6.6% of the sample.

The source is an adult who was a healthcare worker with PCR-confirmed SARS-CoV-2 infection or an uninfected control (not recorded which). The V and J segments used are TRBV6-5 and TRBJ1-1, with TRBD1 as a weak D call on 5 bases. The sequenced sample was whole blood. The CDR3 amino acid sequence is: CASRGHLKNTEAFF. In nucleotides, the sequence is TGTGCCAGCAGAGGACACTTGAAGAACACTGAAGCTTTCTTT.